This T cell receptor (beta chain) was sequenced for a study of blood T cell repertoires in COVID-19. TCRdb keeps only in-frame clones here, not all; method: immunoSEQ multiplex PCR. The sample has about 50,000 clones, around 83% seen once. The germline V gene encodes CDR1 GTSNPN and CDR2 SVGIG (reference sequence). The CDR3 spans 13 residues. Trimming took 2 bases from V and 12 from J; bases not matched to a gene: 12. J is TRBJ1-2 and V is TRBV30, with TRBD1 matching 7 bases. This sequence was found in a man aged 55 to 70 with acute or convalescent COVID-19. Sequencing was performed on peripheral blood. This CDR3 reads CAWSREGGDPDTF. Written as DNA, the CDR3 is TGTGCCTGGAGTAGGGAAGGGGGCGATCCCGACACCTTC.